This T cell receptor beta chain is drawn from a study of cytomegalovirus exposure and HLA in healthy donors. The PCR ran on 60 Vbeta and 13 Jbeta primers. Measured with immunoSEQ multiplex PCR; TCRdb has only the in-frame clones, and not every one. The table records roughly 98,000 clones, roughly two thirds of them present only once. Study-wide results and limits: Clonal expansion, a later analysis showed, was greater in HLA-associated TCR beta chains than in equally common others. Most CMV-associated TCR beta chains were later found to appear HLA-restricted.

Turning to this clone: What it recognizes is unknown.

Per the germline V gene, CDR1 is KGHSH and CDR2 is LQKENI. Unmatched junction bases numbered 7, after V lost 6 bases and J lost 3 bases. There are 14 residues in the CDR3. Sequenced material: PBMCs. This clonotype originated in a man aged 50-59 years in good health and CMV-seronegative. The chain carries TRBV18 and TRBJ2-7; 8 positions match TRBD1. The CDR3, as DNA: TGTGCCAGCTCGCTAGGGACAGGATACTACGAGCAGTACTTC. The encoded protein is CASSLGTGYYEQYF.